The entry below describes one TCR beta chain. This clonotype was seen only a few times. This receptor's antigen is unknown. Per-base quality was not reported, and no clone a single base away is much larger than it. CDR3 length: 13 amino acids, cysteine to phenylalanine. The only DNA kept is the CDR3, 39 bases in frame from the first base. The germline V gene sets CDR1 to SGDLS and CDR2 to YYNGEE. The V and J ends are trimmed by 0 bases and 6 bases, leaving 10 bases between them. These data belong to a study of early T cells in non-severe SARS-CoV-2 infection (dated by TCRdb to the early 2020s). Regarding the research as a whole: Bulk RNA from unsorted whole blood was used for TCR sequencing, so alpha and beta chains could not be paired.

The library was built by means of 5' RACE. TCRdb names NextSeq 500 as the instrument used. The TCR library protocol attached unique molecular identifiers to individual cDNA molecules to correct for sequencing error and PCR bias. Both TCR alpha and beta chains were sequenced, and tight co-correlation was observed between alpha and beta sequence abundances in each sample. The authors processed their data as follows. Decombinator V4 was used to annotate TCR sequences for V gene, J gene and CDR3. TCRs were defined as expanded if a significant change between any two time points was detected under a Poisson model with p below 0.0001. TCR abundances were normalised to the total number of TCRs sequenced per sample and were expressed as counts per million. MAIT TCRs were defined by TRAV1-2 paired with TRAJ12, TRAJ20 or TRAJ33, and iNKT TCRs by TRAV10 paired with TRAJ18. A search of VDJdb, accessed on 1 November 2021, was run for TCRs annotated to CMV, EBV and SARS-CoV-2, with TCRs annotated for multiple antigens excluded. The public reads were reanalyzed by TCRdb: fastp trimming at Q25, MiXCR alignment, in-frame beta chains only. Merged by CDR3 protein, the rows form single entries marked with the most common genes and DNA. The V and J calls come from TCRdb's annotation, not from the publication. For this sample there are around 84,000 distinct CDR3 sequences; more than 9% appear just once. 8% of the sample is held by the ten biggest clonotypes.

Paper-wide results and their limitations: VDJdb matching was skewed toward anti-spike CD8 responses and likely underestimated virus-specific expansions by missing private and CD4 specificities.

This was a case-control study nested in a cohort of healthcare workers in London, UK, who had nasopharyngeal swab PCR tests and blood samples taken every week. Healthcare workers were recruited during the week of the UK lockdown, between 23 and 31 March 2020, and followed weekly for up to roughly 15 weeks. The receptor was isolated from an adult who was a healthcare worker with PCR-confirmed SARS-CoV-2 infection or an uninfected control (not recorded which). The chain is made from TRBV9 and TRBJ2-7; no D gene is confidently identified. The material sequenced was whole blood, taken at baseline. At the DNA level, the sequence is TGTGCCAGCAGCGTAGCTTTTCGGTCCGAGCAGTACTTC. Translated, this gives CASSVAFRSEQYF.